The 25 T cell receptor beta chains in this list originate from one sample, sequenced in a study of T cells in Graves' hyperthyroidism and ophthalmopathy. RNA transcripts were the template for amplifying TCR beta CDR3 regions. HTBI primers were the set used in a first-round RT-PCR of the TCR CDR3. TCRdb called the multiplex PCR reads again in MiXCR, with one record for every CDR3 protein. The table shows around 700,000 distinct CDR3 sequences, with roughly a sixth occurring only once. The specimen was blood. The receptors here all came from a woman in her forties or fifties with Graves' hyperthyroidism that later progressed to Graves' ophthalmopathy.

This clonotype was observed a handful of times. The rearrangement joins TRBV19 to TRBJ2-1; TRBD1 aligns across 9 bases. Germline CDR1 reads LNHDA; CDR2 reads SQIVND (reference sequence). V was pared by 6 bases and J by 6 bases, with 15 bases of the junction left unmatched. This CDR3 comprises 17 residues. This CDR3 is CASSRMARQGGVNEQFF. CDR3 bases: TGTGCCAGTAGCAGGATGGCAAGACAGGGGGGAGTCAATGAGCAGTTCTTC.

V gene TRBV15 combines with J gene TRBJ2-7; no definite D call. Germline CDR1 LNHNV, CDR2 YYDKDF (reference sequence). The ends were cut back, 0 bases at V and 6 bases at J, with 12 bases in the middle. The CDR3 contains 14 residues. The CDR3 nucleotides are TGTGCCACCAGCAGAGATCAGTCCAGTCTCGAGCAGTACTTC. Its protein is CATSRDQSSLEQYF.

There are a few counts of this clonotype. The V call is TRBV7-9, the J call TRBJ1-1; TRBD1 matches 10 bases. CDR3 length equals 15 residues. V lost 5 bases, J lost 6 bases, and 9 bases stayed unmatched. Per germline, CDR1 SEHNR and CDR2 FQNEAQ (reference sequence). The CDR3, as DNA: TGTGCCAGCAGCGCTATCCGGGACAGGGGCGCTGAAGCTTTCTTT. The encoded protein is CASSAIRDRGAEAFF.

In this sample, this clonotype turned up many times. The chain employs TRBV30 and TRBJ2-6; TRBD2 is a possible D gene (6 bases). CDR1 and CDR2 from the germline V gene are GTSNPN and SVGIG (reference sequence). The germline V and J ends were trimmed by 5 bases and 2 bases, with 10 bases remaining between them. This CDR3 contains 14 residues. The CDR3 nucleotides are TGTGCCTGGGGGTGGGGGGCTGGGGCCAACGTCCTGACTTTC. Its translation is CAWGWGAGANVLTF.

This clonotype was observed at least ten times. The chain employs TRBV30 and TRBJ2-7; tentative D call: TRBD2 (6 bases). The germline V gene has CDR1 GTSNPN and CDR2 SVGIG (reference sequence). V was shortened by 5 bases and J by 7 bases, with 18 bases between the two germline ends. The CDR3 is made up of 13 amino acids. The CDR3 coding sequence is TGTGCCTGGTCGGGGGTGACCCTTGGGGAGCAGTACTTC. It encodes CAWSGVTLGEQYF.

This clonotype was counted between two and nine times. V is TRBV7-9 and J is TRBJ1-2; the D gene is possibly TRBD1 (5 bases). The CDR3 length is 14 residues. Germline CDR1 is SEHNR and CDR2 is FQNEAQ (reference sequence). The V end lost 5 bases, the J end lost 5 bases, and 15 bases lay between the germline ends. The CDR3 coding sequence is TGTGCCAGCAGCCCAGGGAACAGAGTATATGGCTACACCTTC. Its protein is CASSPGNRVYGYTF.

V gene TRBV18 combines with J gene TRBJ1-5; weak D call: TRBD1 (6 bases). In germline, CDR1 is KGHSH, CDR2 LQKENI. The CDR3 length is 16 residues. V lost 2 bases to trimming and J lost 1 base, with 12 bases between them. The CDR3 reads CASSPKGGSSNQPQHF. The CDR3 coding sequence is TGTGCCAGCTCACCAAAGGGGGGGAGCAGCAATCAGCCCCAGCATTTT. Full variable domain (outside the CDR3, taken from reference TRBV18 and TRBJ1-5): NAGVMQNPRHLVRRRGQEARLRCSPMKGHSHVYWYRQLPEEGLKFMVYLQKENIIDESGMPKERFSAEFPKEGPSILRIQQVVRGDSAAYFCASSPKGGSSNQPQHFGDGTRLSIL.

This clonotype was recorded at least ten times. At one end the junction does not follow the germline gene, possibly because of a read error. This sequence joins TRBV5-1 and TRBJ2-3, with 13 bases aligning to TRBD2. CDR1 SGHRS and CDR2 YFSETQ come from the germline V gene. The CDR3 runs to 16 residues. The CDR3, as DNA: TGTGCCAGCAGCTCTACTAGCGGGGGGGCCGTAGATACGCAGTATTTT. Amino acids: CASSSTSGGAVDTQYF.

This clonotype appeared a few times. The J gene is TRBJ2-5, the V gene TRBV6-5, with D possibly matching TRBD1 (7 bases). The CDR3 runs 16 residues. CDR1 and CDR2 (germline): MNHEY, SVGAGI. The V and J ends lost 2 bases and 2 bases respectively, with 15 bases between them. The CDR3 DNA reads TGTGCCAGCAGTTACCGCGACAGGGAGGCACAAGAGACCCAGTACTTC. This sequence encodes CASSYRDREAQETQYF.

Ten or more counts support this clonotype. The chain links TRBV20-1 to TRBJ2-7; possible D gene TRBD1, 6 bases. The CDR3 covers 12 residues. CDR1 DFQATT and CDR2 SNEGSKA come from the germline V gene (reference sequence). With 7 bases removed from V and 0 bases from J, the gap between germline ends came to 10 bases. The CDR3 sequence is CSGAGASYEQYF. In DNA, the CDR3 is TGCAGTGGGGCAGGGGCCTCCTACGAGCAGTACTTC.

This clonotype was picked up many times. The gene calls are TRBV20-1 and TRBJ2-1, with TRBD1 identical over 10 bases. Per the germline V gene, CDR1 is DFQATT and CDR2 is SNEGSKA (reference sequence). The CDR3 is 15 amino acids. The V gene end was trimmed by 5 bases and the J gene end by 5 bases; junction bases not matched to a gene: 9. The CDR3 loop reads CSARPGTGVNNEQFF. CDR3 DNA: TGCAGTGCTCGGCCGGGGACAGGGGTAAACAATGAGCAGTTCTTC.

This clonotype was found many times. The rearrangement uses TRBV20-1 and TRBJ1-2; D gene unclear. The CDR3 consists of 8 residues. Germline V lookup: CDR1 DFQATT, CDR2 SNEGSKA (reference sequence). V lost 6 bases and J 7 bases, leaving 3 bases between the germline ends. The CDR3 spells CSAGGYTF. The CDR3 DNA reads as TGCAGTGCCGGTGGCTACACCTTC.

On this clonotype itself: The germline gene is not matched at one end of the junction; a read error may be the cause. The chain couples TRBV7-7 to TRBJ2-1; 14 bases fit TRBD2. Germline V CDR1 and CDR2: SSHAT, FNYEAQ (reference sequence). The CDR3 has 16 residues. This chain's CDR3 is CASSSGTSGGIDEQFF. DNA for the CDR3: TGTGCTAGCAGCTCCGGGACTAGCGGGGGCATTGATGAGCAGTTCTTC.

This clonotype was seen only a few times. This chain uses TRBV19 with TRBJ1-2; unclear D gene. The V end was cut by 3 bases, the J end by 0 bases, with 5 bases between. CDR3 length: 13 amino acids. From germline, CDR1 is LNHDA and CDR2 SQIVND (reference sequence). DNA for the CDR3: TGTGCCAGTAGTATGGGAGCTAACTATGGCTACACCTTC. Translating gives CASSMGANYGYTF.

This clonotype has at least ten counts. V and J are TRBV7-3 and TRBJ2-3; D remains unclear. The length of the CDR3 is 14 residues. Germline V gives CDR1 SGHTA, CDR2 FQGTGA. V lost 5 bases, J lost 1 base, and 10 bases lay in between. The CDR3 here is CASSPRQGTDTQYF. CDR3 nucleotides: TGTGCCAGCAGCCCAAGGCAAGGCACAGATACGCAGTATTTT.

This clonotype was seen only a few times. The chain is built from TRBV20-1 and TRBJ1-1; D unclear. This CDR3 is built from 14 residues. Germline V lookup: CDR1 DFQATT, CDR2 SNEGSKA (reference sequence). V gave up 2 bases and J gave up 1 base, with 11 bases separating them. CDR3 coding DNA: TGCAGTGCTAGAAAGGTCGGACGGAACACTGAAGCTTTCTTT. Protein: CSARKVGRNTEAFF.

This clonotype showed up just a few times. This chain joins TRBV27 and TRBJ2-1; 11 positions match TRBD2. V trimming: 5 bases; J trimming: 7 bases; junction bases outside the gene matches: 13. CDR3 length: 17 residues. The germline V gene has CDR1 MNHEY and CDR2 SMNVEV (reference sequence). The CDR3 sequence: CASSTWIIAGGVNEQFF. The CDR3 nucleotides are TGTGCCAGCAGTACATGGATCATAGCGGGGGGGGTTAATGAGCAGTTCTTC.

This clonotype was counted between two and nine times. V usage is TRBV12-3 or TRBV12-4 and J usage is TRBJ1-1, with D tentatively TRBD1 (5 bases). V shed 8 bases and J shed 1 base, with 20 bases lying between them. The CDR3 runs 16 residues. The CDR3 DNA sequence: TGTGCCAGCCTTGGGGCAGGGCTGAGGGCGAACACTGAAGCTTTCTTT. Translation gives CASLGAGLRANTEAFF.

This clonotype was seen more than once but under ten times. The chain couples TRBV6-1 to TRBJ1-6; 9 bases map to TRBD1. The CDR3 runs 19 residues. The germline gives CDR1 MNHNS, CDR2 SASEGT. Trimming took 3 bases from V and 4 from J; bases not matched to a gene: 13. DNA of the CDR3: TGTGCCAGCAGTGACGCTACAGGGGGCCGACCTACATATAATTCACCCCTCCACTTT. Translating it yields CASSDATGGRPTYNSPLHF.

The chain carries TRBV7-6 and TRBJ2-7, with D perhaps assigned TRBD1 or TRBD2 (6 bases each). Germline V CDR1 and CDR2: SGHVS, FNYEAQ. CDR3 length equals 16 residues. Trimming stripped 1 base from V and 4 bases from J, with 17 bases between. DNA for the CDR3: TGTGCCAGCAGCTTAGTGGAGGGGGGTGCCCCATACGAGCAGTACTTC. As protein: CASSLVEGGAPYEQYF.

This clonotype was observed many times. The gene calls are TRBV11-3 and TRBJ2-5, with TRBD1 matching 7 bases. The CDR3 is 15 amino acids. V lost 1 base to trimming and J lost 1 base; unmatched junction nucleotides: 3. CDR1 and CDR2 from the germline V gene are SGHNT and YENEEA. DNA for the CDR3: TGTGCCAGCAGCTTAGGGACAGGTATCCAAGAGACCCAGTACTTC. Residues: CASSLGTGIQETQYF.

The V gene is TRBV10-3, the J gene TRBJ1-1; possibly TRBD1 for D (5 bases). The CDR3 loop spans 14 amino acids. Germline V gene lookup returns CDR1 ENHRY and CDR2 SYGVKD. The germline V and J ends were trimmed by 4 bases and 2 bases, with 11 bases remaining between them. CDR3 amino acids: CAISVKDTNTEAFF. The DNA for the CDR3 is TGTGCCATCAGTGTTAAGGACACCAACACTGAAGCTTTCTTT.

This clonotype was seen more than once but under ten times. The V gene is TRBV29-1, the J gene TRBJ1-2, with D tentatively TRBD1 (6 bases). This CDR3 region has 15 residues. In germline, CDR1 is SQVTM, CDR2 ANQGSEA. Trimming shortened V by 7 bases and J by 5 bases, and 23 bases separated the two germline ends. DNA of the CDR3: TGCAGCGGCCTCTATGGCGGGGGGCGCGGGTATGGCTACACCTTC. It encodes CSGLYGGGRGYGYTF. Combining the CDR3 with reference TRBV29-1 and TRBJ1-2 gives the whole variable domain SAVISQKPSRDICQRGTSLTIQCQVDSQVTMMFWYRQQPGQSLTLIATANQGSEATYESGFVIDKFPISRPNLTFSTLTVSNMSPEDSSIYLCSGLYGGGRGYGYTFGSGTRLTVV.

This clonotype has only a few counts. V gene TRBV7-2 combines with J gene TRBJ1-2; 9 nucleotides line up with TRBD1. The CDR3 is 14 amino acids. Unmatched junction bases numbered 6, after V lost 4 bases and J lost 6 bases. CDR1 is SGHTA, CDR2 FQGNSA, per germline. CDR3 loop: CASSSGTGWDGYTF. Written as DNA, the CDR3 is TGTGCCAGCAGCTCCGGGACAGGGTGGGATGGCTACACCTTC.

This clonotype showed up many times. V is TRBV27 and J is TRBJ2-1; TRBD2 might be the D (6 bases). Trimming pared 1 base from V and 5 bases from J, leaving 6 bases between. The CDR3 contains 13 residues. Germline assignment: CDR1 MNHEY and CDR2 SMNVEV (reference sequence). For the CDR3, the DNA is TGTGCCAGCAGTTTATGGGGGGACAATGAGCAGTTCTTC. It yields the protein CASSLWGDNEQFF.